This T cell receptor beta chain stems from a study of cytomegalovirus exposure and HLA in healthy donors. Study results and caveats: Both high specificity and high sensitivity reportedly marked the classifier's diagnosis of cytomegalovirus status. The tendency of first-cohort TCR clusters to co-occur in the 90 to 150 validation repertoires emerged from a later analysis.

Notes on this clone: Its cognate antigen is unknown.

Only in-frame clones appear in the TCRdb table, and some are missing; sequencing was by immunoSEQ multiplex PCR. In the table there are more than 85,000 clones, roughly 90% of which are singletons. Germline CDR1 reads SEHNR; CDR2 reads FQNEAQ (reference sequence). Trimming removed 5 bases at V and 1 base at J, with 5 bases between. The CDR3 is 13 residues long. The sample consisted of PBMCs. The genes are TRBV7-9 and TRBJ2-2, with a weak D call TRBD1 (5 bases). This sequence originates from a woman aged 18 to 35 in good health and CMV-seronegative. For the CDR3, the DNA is TGTGCCAGCAGCCAGGGGAACACCGGGGAGCTGTTTTTT. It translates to CASSQGNTGELFF.